This is a list of T cell receptor beta chains from one sample in a study of T cells in Graves' hyperthyroidism and ophthalmopathy. MiXCR, run by TCRdb on the multiplex PCR reads, gives a single entry per CDR3 protein. The sample gives approximately 410,000 distinct CDR3 sequences, around 15% of which show up once; approximately 13% is in the top ten. Sequencing was done on a sample of blood. The receptors here all came from a man aged 18 to 30 with Graves' ophthalmopathy. Each CDR3 is given with its conserved first and last residue. The D gene is left open where the match is weak. The listing skips clone size in some rows; elsewhere it reads once, few, many or a size class.

d_call clone_size j_call v_call cdr3_aa cdr3_nt
NA few TRBJ2-7 TRBV20-1 CSAAWDVSSYEQYF TGCAGTGCAGCCTGGGACGTAAGCTCCTACGAGCAGTACTTC
NA many TRBJ2-7 TRBV6-1 CASSEQIGDVYEQYF TGTGCCAGCAGTGAACAAATTGGGGATGTATACGAGCAGTACTTC
NA few TRBJ1-1 TRBV7-3 CASSSAGVVNTEAFF TGTGCCAGCAGCTCCGCGGGGGTGGTGAACACTGAAGCTTTCTTT
NA many TRBJ1-1 TRBV10-3 CAISKGDPTEAFF TGTGCCATCTCGAAGGGTGATCCCACTGAAGCTTTCTTT
NA many TRBJ2-1 TRBV27 CASSLSPSNEQFF TGTGCCAGCAGTTTATCACCCAGCAATGAGCAGTTCTTC
TRBD1 many TRBJ2-5 TRBV7-3 CASSLRDRDRQSGLQETQYF TGTGCCAGCAGCTTAAGGGACCGGGACAGGCAGTCGGGGCTCCAAGAGACCCAGTACTTC
NA NA TRBJ2-7 TRBV6-2/TRBV6-3 CASSYPPYEQYF TGTGCCAGCAGTTACCCCCCCTACGAGCAGTACTTC
TRBD1 NA TRBJ2-7 TRBV5-1 CASSLTGDRGVYEQYF TGCGCCAGCAGCCTTACGGGGGACAGGGGGGTCTACGAGCAGTACTTC
TRBD1 many TRBJ2-1 TRBV5-1 CASSLETGVNEQFF TGCGCCAGCAGCTTGGAGACAGGGGTCAATGAGCAGTTCTTC
NA NA TRBJ2-3 TRBV6-6 CASSYGQSTDTQYF TGTGCCAGCAGTTACGGACAGAGCACAGATACGCAGTATTTT
TRBD1 many TRBJ1-5 TRBV11-2 CASSNTGGGQPQHF TGTGCCAGCAGCAATACAGGGGGCGGTCAGCCCCAGCATTTT